A selection of T cell receptor beta chains follows, all from one sample in a study of naive and memory T cell subsets. TCRdb re-called the UMI-ligation and nested PCR reads with MiXCR, one entry per CDR3 protein. The data contain approximately 150,000 distinct CDR3 sequences, over 20% of them seen just once; the ten biggest clones take up 0.09% to 0.13%. The source material was naive CD4+ T cells from blood. These receptors were obtained from a human donor in good health. Both conserved end residues are part of each CDR3. A D gene is named only where the DNA matches it firmly. Clone size is not always given. Where it is, it says once, few, many or a class for expanded clones.

D,V,size,J,CDR3
-,TRBV7-9,few,TRBJ2-1,CASSFLESSYNEQFF
-,TRBV7-2,-,TRBJ2-3,CASSSRGGTQYF
-,TRBV10-3,-,TRBJ2-7,CAISGGAYEQYF
-,TRBV6-1,few,TRBJ1-5,CASSSHRTGGNQPQHF
-,TRBV7-3,-,TRBJ2-2,CASSSTHSGELFF
-,TRBV6-5,-,TRBJ2-7,CASSSRGHDEQYF
-,TRBV5-1,-,TRBJ1-1,CASSLDYPGWNTEAFF
-,TRBV5-6,many,TRBJ2-1,CASSFGASSYNEQFF
TRBD1,TRBV20-1,few,TRBJ1-6,CSAAGQGLVSSLHF
-,TRBV6-2/TRBV6-3,-,TRBJ1-1,CASSRAELNTEAFF
TRBD2,TRBV28,many,TRBJ2-2,CASSLVILAGNTGELFF
-,TRBV27,-,TRBJ2-7,CASSLSGGPYEQYF
-,TRBV20-1,few,TRBJ1-5,CSAKGTVSNQPQHF
-,TRBV12-3/TRBV12-4,many,TRBJ2-1,CASTILQDLEQFF
TRBD2,TRBV29-1,-,TRBJ2-5,CSVVVSGSFQETQYF
-,TRBV5-1,-,TRBJ1-4,CASSLEWGTATNEKLFF
TRBD2,TRBV20-1,few,TRBJ2-7,CSAAGLAGRGF
-,TRBV6-2/TRBV6-3,once,TRBJ2-3,CASSYSAASYTDTQYF
-,TRBV7-2,few,TRBJ2-6,CASSSQPGFSGANVLTF
TRBD2,TRBV7-3,few,TRBJ2-5,CASSHSGSGETQYF
-,TRBV20-1,-,TRBJ1-5,CSARDRGEAGGPQHF
TRBD1,TRBV29-1,few,TRBJ2-1,CSVEDRQGRTYNEQFF